This T cell receptor (beta chain) comes out of a study of response to subunit inactivated influenza vaccine. CDR3 length equals 16 residues. Deletions cut 4 bases from V and 5 bases from J, with 17 bases between. Germline loops: CDR1 SNHLY, CDR2 FYNNEI. TCRdb passed the RT-PCR reads through MiXCR, listing each CDR3 protein once. The sample holds roughly 550,000 distinct CDR3 sequences, roughly a quarter seen once. These same records also appear under a second study, on T cells expressing NK-cell markers. Turning to that study: TCR beta libraries carry UMIs added by 5'RACE template switching.

This clonotype was sampled from a man aged 50-59 years who received an inactivated influenza vaccine. This sample comprised CD4+ T cells sorted from PBMCs, obtained less than 13 days after vaccination. V and J are TRBV2 and TRBJ2-2; D perhaps matches TRBD1 (7 bases). CDR3 in amino acids: CASSAEGAIITGELFF. The CDR3 coding sequence is TGTGCCAGCAGTGCGGAGGGGGCGATTATAACCGGGGAGCTGTTTTTT.